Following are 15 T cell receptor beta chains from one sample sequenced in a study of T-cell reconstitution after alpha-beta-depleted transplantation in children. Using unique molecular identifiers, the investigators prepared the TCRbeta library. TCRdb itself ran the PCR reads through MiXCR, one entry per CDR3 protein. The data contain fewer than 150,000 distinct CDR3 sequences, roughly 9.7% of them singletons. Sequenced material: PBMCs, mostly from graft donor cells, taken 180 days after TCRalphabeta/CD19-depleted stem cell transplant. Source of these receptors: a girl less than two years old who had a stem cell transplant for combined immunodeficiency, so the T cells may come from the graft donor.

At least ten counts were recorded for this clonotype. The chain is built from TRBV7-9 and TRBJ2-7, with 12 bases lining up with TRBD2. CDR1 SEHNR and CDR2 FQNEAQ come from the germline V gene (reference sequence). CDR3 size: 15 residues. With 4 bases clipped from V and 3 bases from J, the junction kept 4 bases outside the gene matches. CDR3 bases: TGTGCCAGCAGCTCTCAGACTAGCGGGAGCTACGAGCAGTACTTC. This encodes CASSSQTSGSYEQYF.

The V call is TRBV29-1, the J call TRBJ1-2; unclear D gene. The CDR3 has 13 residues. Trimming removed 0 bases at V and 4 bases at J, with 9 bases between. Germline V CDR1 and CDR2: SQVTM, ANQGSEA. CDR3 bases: TGCAGCGTTGAAGACCGGGAAGCCTATGGCTACACCTTC. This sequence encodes CSVEDREAYGYTF.

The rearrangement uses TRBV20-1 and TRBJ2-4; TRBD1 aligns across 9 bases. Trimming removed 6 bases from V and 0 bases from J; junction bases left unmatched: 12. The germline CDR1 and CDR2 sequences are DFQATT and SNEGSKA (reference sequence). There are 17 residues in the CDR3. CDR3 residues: CSARTGAWGKAKNIQYF. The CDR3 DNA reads TGCAGTGCCAGGACAGGGGCCTGGGGGAAAGCCAAAAACATTCAGTACTTC.

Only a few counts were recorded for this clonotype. This chain's CDR3 is CSAERTGYGYTF. The CDR3 bases are TGCAGCGCAGAACGGACAGGCTATGGCTACACCTTC. The J gene is TRBJ1-2, the V gene TRBV29-1, with 7 bases that match TRBD1. Germline V lookup: CDR1 SQVTM, CDR2 ANQGSEA. After removal of 7 bases from V and 4 bases from J, the junction contained 6 bases not matched to a gene. This CDR3 has 12 amino acids.

Written as DNA, the CDR3 is TGTGCCAGCAGTTACGGAACCTTAGGGCTCGGACAAGAGACCCAGTACTTC. Protein product: CASSYGTLGLGQETQYF. The J gene is TRBJ2-5, the V gene TRBV6-2 or TRBV6-3; D unclear. Germline V gene lookup returns CDR1 MNHEY and CDR2 SVGEGT. The CDR3 totals 17 residues. V was clipped by 2 bases and J by 2 bases, with 18 bases between them.

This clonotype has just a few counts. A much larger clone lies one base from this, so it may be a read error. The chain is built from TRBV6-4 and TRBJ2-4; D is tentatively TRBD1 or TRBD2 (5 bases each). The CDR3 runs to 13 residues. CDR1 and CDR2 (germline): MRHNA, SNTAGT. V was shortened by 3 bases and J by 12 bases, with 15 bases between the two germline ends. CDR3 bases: TGTGCCAGCAGTGAGGGACGCGGTGGCAGTCAGTACTTC. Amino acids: CASSEGRGGSQYF.

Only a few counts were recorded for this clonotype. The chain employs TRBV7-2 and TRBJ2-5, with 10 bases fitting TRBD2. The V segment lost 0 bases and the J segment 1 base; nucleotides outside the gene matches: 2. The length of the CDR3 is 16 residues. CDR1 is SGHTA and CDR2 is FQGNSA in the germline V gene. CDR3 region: CASSLAIAGGQETQYF. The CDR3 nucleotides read TGTGCCAGCAGCTTAGCGATAGCGGGAGGCCAAGAGACCCAGTACTTC.

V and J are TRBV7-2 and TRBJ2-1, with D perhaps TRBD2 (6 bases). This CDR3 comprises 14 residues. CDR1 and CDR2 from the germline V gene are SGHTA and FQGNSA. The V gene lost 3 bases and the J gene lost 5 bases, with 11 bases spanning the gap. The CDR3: CASSFWGENNEQFF. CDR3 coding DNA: TGTGCCAGCAGCTTCTGGGGGGAGAACAATGAGCAGTTCTTC.

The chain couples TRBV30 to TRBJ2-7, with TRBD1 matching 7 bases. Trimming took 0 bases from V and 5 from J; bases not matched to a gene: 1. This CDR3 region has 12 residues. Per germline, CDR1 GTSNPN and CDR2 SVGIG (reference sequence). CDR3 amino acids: CAWSVDRDEQYF. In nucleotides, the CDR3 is TGTGCCTGGAGTGTAGACAGGGACGAGCAGTACTTC. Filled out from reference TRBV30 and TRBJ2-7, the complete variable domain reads SQTIHQWPATLVQPVGSPLSLECTVEGTSNPNLYWYRQAAGRGLQLLFYSVGIGQISSEVPQNLSASRPQDRQFILSSKKLLLSDSGFYLCAWSVDRDEQYFGPGTRLTVT.

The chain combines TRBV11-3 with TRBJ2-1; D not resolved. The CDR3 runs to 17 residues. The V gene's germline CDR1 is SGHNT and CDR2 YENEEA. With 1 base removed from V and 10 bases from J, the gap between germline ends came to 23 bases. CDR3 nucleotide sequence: TGTGCCAGCAGCTTAGCCTTAGCACCATGGGCAGCGCGGGAGCAGTTCTTC. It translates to CASSLALAPWAAREQFF.

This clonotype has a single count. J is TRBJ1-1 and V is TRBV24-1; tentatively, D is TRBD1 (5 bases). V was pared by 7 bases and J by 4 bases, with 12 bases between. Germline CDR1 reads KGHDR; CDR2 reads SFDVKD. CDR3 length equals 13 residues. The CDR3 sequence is CATRGGRVTEAFF. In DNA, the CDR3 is TGTGCCACCAGGGGGGGGAGAGTCACTGAAGCTTTCTTT.

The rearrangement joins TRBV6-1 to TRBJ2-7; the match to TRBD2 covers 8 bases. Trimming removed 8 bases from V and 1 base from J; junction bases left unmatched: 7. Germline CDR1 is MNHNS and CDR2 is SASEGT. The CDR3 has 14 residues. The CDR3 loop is CASEPLAGSYEQYF. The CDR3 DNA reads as TGTGCCAGCGAGCCCTTAGCGGGATCCTACGAGCAGTACTTC.

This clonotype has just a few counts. The CDR3 region has the DNA TGTGCCAGCAGTCCTCTCACAGTTTACCAAGAGACCCAGTACTTC. Protein: CASSPLTVYQETQYF. The genes are TRBV25-1 and TRBJ2-5; D gene unclear. CDR1 is MGHDK, CDR2 SYGVNS, per germline. This CDR3 has 15 amino acids. Trimming cost V 5 bases and J 0 bases, with 13 bases left between them.

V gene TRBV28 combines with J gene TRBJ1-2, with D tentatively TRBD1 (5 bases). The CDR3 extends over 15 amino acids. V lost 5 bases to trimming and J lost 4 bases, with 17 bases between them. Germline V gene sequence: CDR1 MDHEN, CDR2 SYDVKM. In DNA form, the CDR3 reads TGTGCCAGCAGTCAATTCAGGGAAGTGGGCTATGGCTACACCTTC. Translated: CASSQFREVGYGYTF.

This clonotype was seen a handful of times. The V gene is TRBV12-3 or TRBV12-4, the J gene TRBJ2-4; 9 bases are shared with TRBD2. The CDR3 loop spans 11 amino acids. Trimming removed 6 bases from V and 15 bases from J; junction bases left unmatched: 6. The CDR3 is CASRLRGGMYF. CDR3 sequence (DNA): TGTGCCAGCAGGCTGCGGGGGGGCATGTACTTC.